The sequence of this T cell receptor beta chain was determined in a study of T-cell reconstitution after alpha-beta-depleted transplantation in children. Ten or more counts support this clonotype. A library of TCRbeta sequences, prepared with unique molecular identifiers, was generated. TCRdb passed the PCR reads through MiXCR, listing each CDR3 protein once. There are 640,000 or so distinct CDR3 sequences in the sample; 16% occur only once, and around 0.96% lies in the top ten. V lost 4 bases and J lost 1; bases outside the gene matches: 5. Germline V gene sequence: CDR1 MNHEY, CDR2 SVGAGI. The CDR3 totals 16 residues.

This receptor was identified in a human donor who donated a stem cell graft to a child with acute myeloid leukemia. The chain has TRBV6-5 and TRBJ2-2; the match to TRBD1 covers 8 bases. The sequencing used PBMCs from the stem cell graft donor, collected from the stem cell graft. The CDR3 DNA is TGTGCCAGCAGTTCCGCGACAGGGGAGAACACCGGGGAGCTGTTTTTT. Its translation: CASSSATGENTGELFF.